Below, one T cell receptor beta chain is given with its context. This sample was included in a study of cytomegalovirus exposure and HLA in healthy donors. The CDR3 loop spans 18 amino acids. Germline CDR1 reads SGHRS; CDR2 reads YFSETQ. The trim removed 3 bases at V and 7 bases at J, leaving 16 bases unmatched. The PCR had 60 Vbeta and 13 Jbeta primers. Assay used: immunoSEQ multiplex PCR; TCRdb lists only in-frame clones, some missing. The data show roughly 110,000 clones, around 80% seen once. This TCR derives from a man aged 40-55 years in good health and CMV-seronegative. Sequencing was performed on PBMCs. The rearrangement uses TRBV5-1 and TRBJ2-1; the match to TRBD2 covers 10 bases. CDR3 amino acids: CASSSGLAVNRGLNEQFF. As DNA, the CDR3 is TGCGCCAGCAGCTCAGGACTAGCGGTAAATAGGGGTCTGAATGAGCAGTTCTTC.